The 24 T cell receptor beta chains given below trace back to one sample, sequenced in a study of Tregs in tolerant kidney transplant recipients. Recipients received nonmyeloablative bone marrow transplants from related graft donors, with transient mixed chimerism. Data came from immunoSEQ multiplex PCR; TCRdb stores just in-frame clones and leaves some out. Of 20,000 to 25,000 clones listed, over 75% were seen once; the top ten hold 25%. Specimen: CD8+ T cells from blood (PBMCs), collected 6 months after the transplant. Every receptor here comes from a human patient who received a combined kidney and bone marrow transplant. Some T cells may possibly be graft donor cells.

The genes are TRBV19 and TRBJ2-3; 8 bases map to TRBD2. This CDR3 comprises 13 residues. Germline assignment: CDR1 LNHDA and CDR2 SQIVND (reference sequence). After removal of 7 bases from V and 5 bases from J, the junction contained 5 bases not matched to a gene. The CDR3 region is CASTTGGRDTQYF. The CDR3 region has the DNA TGTGCCAGTACCACGGGGGGGCGAGATACGCAGTATTTT.

The V gene is TRBV13, the J gene TRBJ2-7, with TRBD2 matching 10 bases. The CDR3 is 13 residues long. CDR1 and CDR2 (germline): PRHDT, FYEKMQ (reference sequence). Trimming at V came to 6 bases and at J to 4 bases, leaving 3 bases not matched to a gene. CDR3 sequence: CASSLAGVYEQYF. The CDR3 DNA is TGTGCCAGCAGTCTAGCGGGAGTATACGAGCAGTACTTC.

This rearrangement joins TRBV9 to TRBJ2-3; TRBD2 matches at 7 bases. The CDR3 is made up of 14 amino acids. Unmatched junction bases numbered 6, after V lost 4 bases and J lost 4 bases. Germline V gives CDR1 SGDLS, CDR2 YYNGEE. CDR3: CASSPRDYPDTQYF. CDR3 bases: TGTGCCAGCAGCCCGCGGGACTATCCAGATACGCAGTATTTT. The full variable domain, in which reference TRBV9 and TRBJ2-3 provide the parts outside the CDR3, is DSGVTQTPKHLITATGQRVTLRCSPRSGDLSVYWYQQSLDQGLQFLIQYYNGEERAKGNILERFSAQQFPDLHSELNLSSLELGDSALYFCASSPRDYPDTQYFGPGTRLTVL.

A few counts support this clone. The V gene is TRBV7-6, the J gene TRBJ1-2, with D tentatively TRBD1 (6 bases). Germline V gene data show CDR1 as SGHVS and CDR2 as FNYEAQ. The length of the CDR3 is 14 residues. Trimming cost V 1 base and J 8 bases, with 14 bases left between them. The CDR3 DNA is TGTGCCAGCAGCTTAGATCAGGGGCCGGGAGGCTACACCTTC. It translates to CASSLDQGPGGYTF. Using reference TRBV7-6 and TRBJ1-2 for the parts outside the CDR3, the full variable domain is GAGVSQSPRYKVTKRGQDVALRCDPISGHVSLYWYRQALGQGPEFLTYFNYEAQQDKSGLPNDRFSAERPEGSISTLTIQRTEQRDSAMYRCASSLDQGPGGYTFGSGTRLTVV.

This chain's CDR3 is CASSQGPTGEIYQETQYF. The CDR3 DNA sequence: TGTGCCAGCAGCCAAGGCCCGACAGGCGAAATCTACCAAGAGACCCAGTACTTC. The chain is built from TRBV4-2 and TRBJ2-5, with D perhaps TRBD1 (6 bases). Germline assignment: CDR1 LGHNA and CDR2 YNFKEQ. CDR3 length equals 18 residues. V was clipped by 1 base and J by 0 bases, with 18 bases between them.

The chain joins TRBV2 to TRBJ2-1, with D unclear. CDR1 and CDR2 (germline): SNHLY, FYNNEI. V shed 6 bases and J shed 6 bases, with 15 bases lying between them. CDR3 length: 14 residues. The CDR3 bases are TGTGCCAGCAGGGTATGGCTTTCTCCCAATGAGCAGTTCTTC. It specifies CASRVWLSPNEQFF.

This rearrangement joins TRBV2 to TRBJ2-1; unclear D gene. V was cut by 3 bases and J by 0 bases, with 6 bases left in between. The germline V gene has CDR1 SNHLY and CDR2 FYNNEI. CDR3 size: 14 residues. The CDR3: CASSDLSSYNEQFF. The CDR3 nucleotides read TGTGCCAGCAGTGACCTGAGCTCCTACAATGAGCAGTTCTTC. Filled out from reference TRBV2 and TRBJ2-1, the complete variable domain reads EPEVTQTPSHQVTQMGQEVILRCVPISNHLYFYWYRQILGQKVEFLVSFYNNEISEKSEIFDDQFSVERPDGSNFTLKIRSTKLEDSAMYFCASSDLSSYNEQFFGPGTRLTVL.

This clone has more than one count but fewer than ten. The V call is TRBV14, the J call TRBJ2-3; D is ambiguous. Between the trimmed V and J ends, which lost 2 bases and 2 bases, there was a span of 8 bases. This CDR3 comprises 14 residues. CDR1 and CDR2 (germline): SGHDN, FVKESK. The CDR3 nucleotides read TGTGCCAGCAGCCAAACCCGACACACAGATACGCAGTATTTT. Translation: CASSQTRHTDTQYF.

A note on this clone: Its ends do not fully match the called genes, so a read error is possible. The rearrangement links TRBV7-6 to TRBJ2-5; D might be TRBD1 (8 bases). Germline CDR1 SGHVS, CDR2 FNYEAQ. This CDR3 contains 15 residues. CDR3 DNA sequence: TGTGCCAGCAGCGGAGGGGGGGCCAGGGGGCAGCTCGGTCACTTC. Protein product: CASSGGGARGQLGHF. Drawing the rest from reference TRBV7-6 and TRBJ2-5, the complete variable domain is GAGVSQSPRYKVTKRGQDVALRCDPISGHVSLYWYRQALGQGPEFLTYFNYEAQQDKSGLPNDRFSAERPEGSISTLTIQRTEQRDSAMYRCASSGGGARGQLGHFGPGTRLLVL.

The V call is TRBV18, the J call TRBJ2-5, with 11 nucleotides matching TRBD1. The J call may not be correct, given that the DNA end is closer to TRBJ2-7. The length of the CDR3 is 16 residues. Germline V lookup: CDR1 KGHSH, CDR2 LQKENI. CDR3 sequence: CASSPQFGTGGYEQYF. The CDR3 DNA reads TGTGCCAGCTCACCACAATTCGGGACAGGGGGTTACGAGCAGTACTTC.

The rearrangement links TRBV11-2 to TRBJ2-3, with 10 nucleotides matching TRBD2. V trimming: 2 bases; J trimming: 3 bases; junction bases outside the gene matches: 5. The CDR3 is 16 amino acids. The V gene's germline CDR1 is SGHAT and CDR2 FQNNGV. The CDR3 loop reads CASSLLWTSGTDTQYF. The CDR3 region has the DNA TGTGCCAGCAGCTTACTGTGGACTAGCGGAACAGATACGCAGTATTTT. Drawing the rest from reference TRBV11-2 and TRBJ2-3, the complete variable domain is EAGVAQSPRYKIIEKRQSVAFWCNPISGHATLYWYQQILGQGPKLLIQFQNNGVVDDSQLPKDRFSAERLKGVDSTLKIQPAKLEDSAVYLCASSLLWTSGTDTQYFGPGTRLTVL.

Remarks on this clone: A read error may produce the germline difference seen at one junction end. Other DNA sequences from this sample encode an identical CDR3 as well. The rearrangement links TRBV6-6 to TRBJ1-6; D remains unclear. Germline CDR1 is MNHNY and CDR2 is SVGAGI (reference sequence). The CDR3 is made up of 14 amino acids. In nucleotides, the CDR3 is TGTGCCAGCAGTTACTCAACAGCAAATTCCCCCCTCCACTTT. Residues: CASSYSTANSPLHF.

The gene calls are TRBV7-8 and TRBJ2-3, with D possibly matching TRBD2 (5 bases). CDR3 length: 14 amino acids. Germline V gene sequence: CDR1 SGHVS, CDR2 FQNEAQ. V lost 1 base to trimming and J lost 1 base, with 6 bases between them. The CDR3: CASSLVARTDTQYF. The CDR3, as DNA: TGTGCCAGCAGCTTAGTAGCGCGCACAGATACGCAGTATTTT. The full variable domain, its missing parts supplied by reference TRBV7-8 and TRBJ2-3, is GAGVSQSPRYKVAKRGQDVALRCDPISGHVSLFWYQQALGQGPEFLTYFQNEAQLDKSGLPSDRFFAERPEGSVSTLKIQRTQQEDSAVYLCASSLVARTDTQYFGPGTRLTVL.

The chain combines TRBV5-6 with TRBJ2-7; 10 nucleotides agree with TRBD1. V was pared by 4 bases and J by 0 bases, with 4 bases of the junction left unmatched. The CDR3 totals 15 residues. Germline CDR1 and CDR2: SGHDT and YYEEEE. CDR3 residues: CASSLGTGVSYEQYF. The DNA of the CDR3 is TGTGCCAGCAGCCTCGGGACAGGGGTCTCCTACGAGCAGTACTTC.

Worth noting for this clone: Germline is not matched at one junction end, which may reflect a read error. V is TRBV30 and J is TRBJ1-6; 7 bases fit TRBD1. The germline V gene encodes CDR1 GTSNPN and CDR2 SVGIG (reference sequence). This CDR3 is 15 amino acids long. The chain's CDR3 is CAWTTGISYNSPLHF. In nucleotides, the CDR3 is TGTGCCTGGACGACAGGGATATCCTATAATTCCCCCCTCCACTTT.

This clone was observed a single time. The V gene is TRBV5-4, the J gene TRBJ2-4, with D maybe TRBD2 (5 bases). V was cut by 4 bases and J by 0 bases, with 17 bases left in between. The CDR3 is 17 amino acids. Per germline, CDR1 SGHNT and CDR2 YYREEE (reference sequence). The CDR3 DNA reads as TGTGCCAGCAGCCTGTCCCCGGGATCCTTAGCCAAAAACATTCAGTACTTC. This translates into CASSLSPGSLAKNIQYF.

V is TRBV5-1 and J is TRBJ2-1, with 14 nucleotides matching TRBD2. This CDR3 region has 17 residues. Trimming removed 2 bases from V and 3 bases from J; junction bases left unmatched: 4. Germline lookup yields CDR1 SGHRS and CDR2 YFSETQ. Here the CDR3 reads CASSFGLAGGDYNEQFF. The CDR3 nucleotides read TGCGCCAGCAGCTTTGGACTAGCGGGGGGCGACTACAATGAGCAGTTCTTC.

The rearrangement uses TRBV11-2 and TRBJ2-1, with no clear D. V lost 1 base and J lost 4, with 5 bases in between. The CDR3 loop spans 13 amino acids. CDR1 and CDR2 (germline): SGHAT, FQNNGV. CDR3: CASSLGGYNEQFF. The CDR3 region has the DNA TGTGCCAGCAGCTTAGGCGGATACAATGAGCAGTTCTTC.

V usage is TRBV7-9 and J usage is TRBJ2-7, with TRBD2 matching over 11 bases. This CDR3 has 16 residues. Germline CDR1 and CDR2: SEHNR and FQNEAQ (reference sequence). V shed 5 bases and J 5 bases; nucleotides not matched to a gene: 11. CDR3 residues: CASSPPTSGSTHEQYF. CDR3 nucleotides: TGTGCCAGCAGCCCGCCCACTAGCGGGAGCACCCACGAGCAGTACTTC. Drawing the rest from reference TRBV7-9 and TRBJ2-7, the complete variable domain is DTGVSQNPRHKITKRGQNVTFRCDPISEHNRLYWYRQTLGQGPEFLTYFQNEAQLEKSRLLSDRFSAERPKGSFSTLEIQRTEQGDSAMYLCASSPPTSGSTHEQYFGPGTRLTVT.

The chain recombines TRBV2 with TRBJ2-7; TRBD1 matches 9 bases. The CDR3 is made up of 15 amino acids. The V segment lost 2 bases and the J segment 1 base; nucleotides outside the gene matches: 3. Germline V gives CDR1 SNHLY, CDR2 FYNNEI. CDR3 nucleotide sequence: TGTGCCAGCAGTGAATTGGGACAGGGTTCCTACGAGCAGTACTTC. Protein product: CASSELGQGSYEQYF.

The gene calls are TRBV2 and TRBJ2-3; D is unresolved. Germline V gene lookup returns CDR1 SNHLY and CDR2 FYNNEI. The CDR3 runs to 15 residues. V shed 0 bases and J shed 0 bases, with 7 bases lying between them. The CDR3 sequence is CASSEAPGSTDTQYF. The DNA for the CDR3 is TGTGCCAGCAGTGAAGCCCCCGGTAGCACAGATACGCAGTATTTT. Supplemented by reference TRBV2 and TRBJ2-3, the full variable domain reads EPEVTQTPSHQVTQMGQEVILRCVPISNHLYFYWYRQILGQKVEFLVSFYNNEISEKSEIFDDQFSVERPDGSNFTLKIRSTKLEDSAMYFCASSEAPGSTDTQYFGPGTRLTVL.

The chain carries TRBV10-3 and TRBJ2-1, with 12 bases aligning to TRBD2. There are 16 residues in the CDR3. V was clipped by 5 bases and J by 8 bases; unmatched bases: 10. Germline V gene sequence: CDR1 ENHRY, CDR2 SYGVKD. The CDR3 protein is CAISSSTSGSLDEQFF. The DNA for the CDR3 is TGTGCCATCAGTTCCTCGACTAGCGGGAGTTTGGATGAGCAGTTCTTC.

The table lists this clone with a few counts. The genes are TRBV7-3 and TRBJ2-1; TRBD2 is a possible D gene (5 bases). Trimming removed 3 bases from V and 12 bases from J, with 15 bases in between. The CDR3 is 13 residues long. CDR1 is SGHTA and CDR2 is FQGTGA in the germline V gene. The CDR3 nucleotides read TGTGCCAGCAGCTTGGACTCACGCTCTGGGCAGTTCTTC. Its protein product is CASSLDSRSGQFF.

J is TRBJ1-1 and V is TRBV29-1; D might be TRBD1 (6 bases). This CDR3 contains 13 residues. In germline, CDR1 is SQVTM, CDR2 ANQGSEA. V lost 8 bases, J lost 4 bases, and 17 bases lay in between. CDR3 bases: TGCAGCATCCGCCTGGGGGCGGGCACTGAAGCTTTCTTT. Translation: CSIRLGAGTEAFF.